The clone carrying this TCR beta chain was counted a single time. This entry is derived from a study of blood T cell repertoires in COVID-19. For the study at large: Some COVID-19 samples were acute and others convalescent; all came from the United States, Italy and Spain. In each case, the material was cDNA or gDNA derived from T cells, B-cell-depleted T cells, or PBMCs.

Profiled with immunoSEQ multiplex PCR; TCRdb holds only in-frame clones, not every one. The sample lists 200,000 to 300,000 clones, approximately 86% occurring once. The V segment lost 7 bases and the J segment 6 bases; nucleotides outside the gene matches: 10. The CDR3 runs to 13 residues. CDR1 and CDR2 from the germline V gene are SQVTM and ANQGSEA. The source of this sequence is a middle-aged man who had recovered from COVID-19. Material for sequencing was peripheral blood. The rearrangement links TRBV29-1 to TRBJ2-7, with 9 bases identical to TRBD1. The CDR3 nucleotides are TGCAGCGCCAATACAGGGGGCGAGGGCGAGCAGTACTTC. Translating gives CSANTGGEGEQYF.